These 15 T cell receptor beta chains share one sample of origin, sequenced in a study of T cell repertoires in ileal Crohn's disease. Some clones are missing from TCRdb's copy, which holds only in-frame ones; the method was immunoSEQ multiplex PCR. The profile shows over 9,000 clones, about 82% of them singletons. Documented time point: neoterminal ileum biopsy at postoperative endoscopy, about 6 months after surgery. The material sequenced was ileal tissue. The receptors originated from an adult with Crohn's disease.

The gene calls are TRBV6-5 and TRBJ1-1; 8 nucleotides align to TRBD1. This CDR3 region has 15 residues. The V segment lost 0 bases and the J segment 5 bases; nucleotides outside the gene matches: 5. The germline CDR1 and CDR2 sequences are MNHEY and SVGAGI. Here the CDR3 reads CASSYSQGASTEAFF. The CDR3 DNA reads TGTGCCAGCAGTTACTCCCAGGGGGCAAGTACTGAAGCTTTCTTT.

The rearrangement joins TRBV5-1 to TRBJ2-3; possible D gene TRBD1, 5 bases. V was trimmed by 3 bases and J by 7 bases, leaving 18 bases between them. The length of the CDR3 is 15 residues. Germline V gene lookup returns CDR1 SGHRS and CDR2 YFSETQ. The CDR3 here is CASSSSDSSYNTQYF. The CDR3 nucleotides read TGCGCCAGCAGCTCGAGTGACAGTTCTTACAATACGCAGTATTTT.

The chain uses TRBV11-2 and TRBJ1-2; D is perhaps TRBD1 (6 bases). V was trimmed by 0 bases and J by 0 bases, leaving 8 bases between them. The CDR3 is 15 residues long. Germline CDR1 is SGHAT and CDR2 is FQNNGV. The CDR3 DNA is TGTGCCAGCAGCTTAGATCCAGGGGCTAACTATGGCTACACCTTC. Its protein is CASSLDPGANYGYTF.

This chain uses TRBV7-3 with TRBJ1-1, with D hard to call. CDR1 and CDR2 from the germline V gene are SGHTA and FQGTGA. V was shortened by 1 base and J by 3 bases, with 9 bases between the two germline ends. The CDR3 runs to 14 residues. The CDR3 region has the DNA TGTGCCAGCAGCTTAAGAGCAGGCTACACTGAAGCTTTCTTT. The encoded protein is CASSLRAGYTEAFF.

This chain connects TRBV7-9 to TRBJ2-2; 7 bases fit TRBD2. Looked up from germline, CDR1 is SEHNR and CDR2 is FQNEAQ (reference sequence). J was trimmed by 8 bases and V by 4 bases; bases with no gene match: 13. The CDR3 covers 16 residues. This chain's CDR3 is CASSSSSGAFRGELFF. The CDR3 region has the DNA TGTGCCAGCAGCTCCTCTAGCGGAGCCTTCCGGGGGGAGCTGTTTTTT.

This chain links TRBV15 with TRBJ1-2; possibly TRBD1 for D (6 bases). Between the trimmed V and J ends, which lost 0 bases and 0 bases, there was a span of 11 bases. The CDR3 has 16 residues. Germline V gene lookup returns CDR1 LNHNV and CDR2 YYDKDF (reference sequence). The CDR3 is CATSRDIQGPNYGYTF. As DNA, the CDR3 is TGTGCCACCAGCAGAGATATTCAGGGGCCTAACTATGGCTACACCTTC.

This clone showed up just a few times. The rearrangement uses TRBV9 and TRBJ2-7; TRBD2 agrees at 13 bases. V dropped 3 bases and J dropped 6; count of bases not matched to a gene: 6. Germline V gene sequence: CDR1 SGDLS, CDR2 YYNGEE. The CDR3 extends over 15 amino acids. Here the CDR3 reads CASSASGTSGTEQYF. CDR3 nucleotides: TGTGCCAGCAGCGCCTCCGGGACTAGCGGGACCGAGCAGTACTTC.

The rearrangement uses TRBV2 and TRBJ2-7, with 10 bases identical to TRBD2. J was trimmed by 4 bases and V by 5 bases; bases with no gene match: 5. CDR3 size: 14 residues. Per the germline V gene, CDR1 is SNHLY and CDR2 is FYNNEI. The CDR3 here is CASSFSGRSYEQYF. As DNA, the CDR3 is TGTGCCAGCAGTTTTAGCGGGAGGTCATACGAGCAGTACTTC.

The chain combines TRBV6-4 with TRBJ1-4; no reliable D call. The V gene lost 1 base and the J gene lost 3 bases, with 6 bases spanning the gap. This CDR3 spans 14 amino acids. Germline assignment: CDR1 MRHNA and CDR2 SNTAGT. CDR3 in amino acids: CASSDLEPNEKLFF. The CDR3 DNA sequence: TGTGCCAGCAGTGACTTGGAGCCTAATGAAAAACTGTTTTTT.

In nucleotides, the CDR3 is TGTGCCAGCAGTCAAGGACTAGCCAGTCTCTACGAGCAGTACTTC. Amino acid sequence: CASSQGLASLYEQYF. The chain uses TRBV6-6 and TRBJ2-7, with 8 bases matching TRBD2. V lost 5 bases, J lost 3 bases, and 9 bases stayed unmatched. The CDR3 contains 15 residues. Germline V gene sequence: CDR1 MNHNY, CDR2 SVGAGI (reference sequence).

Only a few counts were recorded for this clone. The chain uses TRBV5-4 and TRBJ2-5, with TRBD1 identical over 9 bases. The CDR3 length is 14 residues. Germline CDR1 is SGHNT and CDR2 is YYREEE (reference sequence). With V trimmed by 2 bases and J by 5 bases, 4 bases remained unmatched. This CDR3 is CASSLGQGLETQYF. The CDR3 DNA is TGTGCCAGCAGCTTAGGACAGGGGTTGGAGACCCAGTACTTC.

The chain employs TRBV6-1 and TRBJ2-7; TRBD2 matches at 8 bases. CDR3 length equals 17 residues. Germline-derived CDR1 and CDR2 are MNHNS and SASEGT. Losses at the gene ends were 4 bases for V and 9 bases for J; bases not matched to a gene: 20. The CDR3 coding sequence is TGTGCCAGCAGTGGGGCAGGGTCGGGACTAGGCATCGTCGGGCAGTACTTC. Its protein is CASSGAGSGLGIVGQYF.

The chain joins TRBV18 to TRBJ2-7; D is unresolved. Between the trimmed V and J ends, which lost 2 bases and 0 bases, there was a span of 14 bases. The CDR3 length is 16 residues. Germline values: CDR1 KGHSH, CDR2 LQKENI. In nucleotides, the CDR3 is TGTGCCAGCTCACCATTGTCTTCCGTCAGCTCCTACGAGCAGTACTTC. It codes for CASSPLSSVSSYEQYF.

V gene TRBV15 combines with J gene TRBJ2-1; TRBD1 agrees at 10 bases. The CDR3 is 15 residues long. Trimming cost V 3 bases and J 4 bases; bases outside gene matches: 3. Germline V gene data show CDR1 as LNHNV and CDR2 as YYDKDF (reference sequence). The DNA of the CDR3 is TGTGCCACCAGCAGGGACAGGGGGGGATACAATGAGCAGTTCTTC. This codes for CATSRDRGGYNEQFF.

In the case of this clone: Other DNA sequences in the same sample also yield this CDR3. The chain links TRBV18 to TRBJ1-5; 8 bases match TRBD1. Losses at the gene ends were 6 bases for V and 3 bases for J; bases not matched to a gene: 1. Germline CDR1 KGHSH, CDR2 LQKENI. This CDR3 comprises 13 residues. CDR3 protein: CASSDRANQPQHF. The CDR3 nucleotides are TGTGCCAGCTCGGACAGGGCCAATCAGCCCCAGCATTTT. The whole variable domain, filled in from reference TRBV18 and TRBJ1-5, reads NAGVMQNPRHLVRRRGQEARLRCSPMKGHSHVYWYRQLPEEGLKFMVYLQKENIIDESGMPKERFSAEFPKEGPSILRIQQVVRGDSAAYFCASSDRANQPQHFGDGTRLSIL.